This T cell receptor beta chain was identified during a study of blood T cell repertoires in COVID-19. Turning to the study itself: The analysed material was cDNA or gDNA that came from T cells, B-cell-depleted T cells, or PBMCs.

As originally analysed: By means of reference gene primer amplification, nucleated cell counts were estimated. Profiling relied on immunoSEQ multiplex PCR, and the TCRdb table lists in-frame clones only, not all of them. V and J calls and clone size are as listed in that table; D and trimming were resolved from the DNA. The table records some 260,000 clones, more than 70% of them present only once. The CDR3 spans 10 residues. Looked up from germline, CDR1 is LNHDA and CDR2 is SQIVND (reference sequence). The V gene lost 7 bases and the J gene lost 7 bases, with 7 bases spanning the gap. The chain is built from TRBV19 and TRBJ1-2; no clear D gene. Sequences were obtained from peripheral blood. The clonotype comes from a woman aged 40 to 50 who had recovered from COVID-19. This CDR3 is CASIRGGYTF. In nucleotides, the CDR3 is TGTGCCAGTATCCGGGGTGGCTACACCTTC.